Following are 26 T cell receptor beta chains from one sample sequenced in a study of neurological immune-mediated disorders. TCRdb reanalysed the 5' RACE reads using MiXCR and keeps one entry per CDR3 protein. The profile shows some 60,000 distinct CDR3 sequences, approximately 3.5% of them singletons. The sequencing sample was made of PBMCs. Source of these receptors: a woman in her 30s with multiple sclerosis.

This clonotype was seen at least ten times. CDR3 nucleotides: TGCAGTGCTAGAGGGACAGAAACGAACACTGAAGCTTTCTTT. It encodes CSARGTETNTEAFF. The V and J genes are TRBV20-1 and TRBJ1-1; D is possibly TRBD1 (6 bases). Per germline, CDR1 DFQATT and CDR2 SNEGSKA (reference sequence). The CDR3 sequence is 14 residues long. Trimming pared 1 base from V and 1 base from J, leaving 10 bases between.

There are many counts of this clonotype. J is TRBJ2-1 and V is TRBV10-3, with 14 bases fitting TRBD2. V shed 6 bases and J 7 bases; nucleotides not matched to a gene: 5. The CDR3 has 15 amino acids. Germline V gene lookup returns CDR1 ENHRY and CDR2 SYGVKD. CDR3 in DNA: TGTGCCATCAGACCCGGGACTAGCGGGAGAAATGAGCAGTTCTTC. Its translation is CAIRPGTSGRNEQFF.

This clonotype was counted many times. The chain employs TRBV5-1 and TRBJ2-5; D ambiguous. Germline CDR1 reads SGHRS; CDR2 reads YFSETQ. The CDR3 loop spans 15 amino acids. V lost 3 bases and J 0 bases, leaving 12 bases between the germline ends. The chain's CDR3 is CASSYGIGYQETQYF. The CDR3 DNA is TGCGCCAGCAGCTACGGCATCGGGTACCAAGAGACCCAGTACTTC.

This clonotype was counted between two and nine times. The chain is built from TRBV3-1 and TRBJ2-1; 13 bases match TRBD2. In germline, CDR1 is LGHDT, CDR2 YNNKEL (reference sequence). The V and J ends lost 5 bases and 6 bases, in that order; junction bases with no gene match: 7. The CDR3 has 16 residues. The CDR3 loop is CASSVGLAGVGNEQFF. CDR3 sequence (DNA): TGTGCCAGCAGCGTCGGACTAGCGGGAGTCGGCAATGAGCAGTTCTTC.

The table lists this clonotype with many counts. The chain has TRBV9 and TRBJ2-2; D ambiguous. V was cut by 0 bases and J by 6 bases, with 6 bases left in between. This CDR3 is 13 amino acids long. CDR1 is SGDLS and CDR2 is YYNGEE in the germline V gene. CDR3 DNA: TGTGCCAGCAGCGTAGGCGTAGCCGGGGAGCTGTTTTTT. This encodes CASSVGVAGELFF. The full variable domain, with the rest looked up from reference TRBV9 and TRBJ2-2, is DSGVTQTPKHLITATGQRVTLRCSPRSGDLSVYWYQQSLDQGLQFLIQYYNGEERAKGNILERFSAQQFPDLHSELNLSSLELGDSALYFCASSVGVAGELFFGEGSRLTVL.

This clonotype has at least ten counts. The chain is built from TRBV5-6 and TRBJ2-7; D is uncertain. CDR3 length: 15 residues. Germline assignment: CDR1 SGHDT and CDR2 YYEEEE. The ends were cut back, 1 base at V and 2 bases at J, with 13 bases in the middle. The CDR3 loop is CASSLSENPAYEQYF. CDR3 coding DNA: TGTGCCAGCAGCTTGTCTGAAAACCCCGCCTACGAGCAGTACTTC.

The table lists this clonotype with a few counts. The CDR3 nucleotides read TGCGCCAGCAGCCCGCAGGGTCGAAAGACCCCTGAAGCTTTCTTT. The encoded protein is CASSPQGRKTPEAFF. The chain carries TRBV5-1 and TRBJ1-1, with D perhaps TRBD1 (5 bases). Trimming cost V 4 bases and J 6 bases, with 19 bases left between them. The CDR3 runs to 15 residues. Germline V gives CDR1 SGHRS, CDR2 YFSETQ.

This clonotype occurred many times. The chain couples TRBV20-1 to TRBJ2-5, with TRBD1 matching 8 bases. V was clipped by 5 bases and J by 2 bases; unmatched bases: 4. The CDR3 totals 13 residues. Looked up from germline, CDR1 is DFQATT and CDR2 is SNEGSKA (reference sequence). CDR3 in amino acids: CSAPGQGQETQYF. DNA of the CDR3: TGCAGTGCTCCTGGACAGGGTCAAGAGACCCAGTACTTC.

This clonotype was picked up many times. This rearrangement joins TRBV12-3 or TRBV12-4 to TRBJ2-3, with D perhaps matching TRBD1 (5 bases). V gave up 2 bases and J gave up 5 bases, with 5 bases separating them. The CDR3 is made up of 12 amino acids. The CDR3 sequence is CASSLRGDTQYF. CDR3 nucleotide sequence: TGTGCCAGCAGTTTAAGGGGAGATACGCAGTATTTT.

Ten or more counts support this clonotype. J is TRBJ2-1 and V is TRBV5-1; D is unclear. Germline V lookup: CDR1 SGHRS, CDR2 YFSETQ. The V gene lost 0 bases and the J gene lost 7 bases, with 14 bases spanning the gap. The CDR3 spans 15 residues. The CDR3 spells CASSLDRLSDNEQFF. The CDR3, as DNA: TGCGCCAGCAGCTTGGACAGATTAAGCGATAATGAGCAGTTCTTC.

In its sample, this clonotype was seen many times. This sequence joins TRBV20-1 and TRBJ1-3; D is uncertain. This CDR3 region has 13 residues. Trimming pared 4 bases from V and 2 bases from J, leaving 9 bases between. Germline lookup yields CDR1 DFQATT and CDR2 SNEGSKA (reference sequence). The CDR3 loop is CSAIGPTGNTIYF. The CDR3 DNA is TGCAGTGCTATCGGGCCCACTGGAAACACCATATATTTT.

This clonotype was seen many times. V is TRBV6-5 and J is TRBJ1-1; no reliable D call. CDR1 and CDR2 (germline): MNHEY, SVGAGI. V was cut by 8 bases and J by 0 bases, with 10 bases left in between. The CDR3 contains 13 residues. CDR3 bases: TGTGCCAGCCAAGGTACTCTGAACACTGAAGCTTTCTTT. It is translated as CASQGTLNTEAFF.

This clonotype was detected many times. The rearrangement links TRBV5-1 to TRBJ2-5; 7 nucleotides agree with TRBD1. Trimming took 6 bases from V and 3 from J; bases not matched to a gene: 5. The germline V gene has CDR1 SGHRS and CDR2 YFSETQ. This CDR3 is 13 amino acids long. The CDR3 protein is CASTLGTEETQYF. Written as DNA, the CDR3 is TGCGCCAGCACGCTCGGGACAGAAGAGACCCAGTACTTC.

At least ten counts were recorded for this clonotype. The CDR3: CASSLAVGKIYEQYF. The DNA of the CDR3 is TGCGCCAGCAGCTTGGCCGTAGGTAAGATCTACGAGCAGTACTTC. This chain connects TRBV5-1 to TRBJ2-7; the D is unclear. Per the germline V gene, CDR1 is SGHRS and CDR2 is YFSETQ. The CDR3 covers 15 residues. Trimming took off 0 bases at V and 3 bases at J, with 13 bases between the two ends.

V is TRBV20-1 and J is TRBJ1-6, with a weak D call TRBD1 (5 bases). The CDR3 is 13 amino acids. CDR1 is DFQATT and CDR2 is SNEGSKA in the germline V gene (reference sequence). V dropped 2 bases and J dropped 9 bases, with 11 bases sitting between them. This chain's CDR3 is CSARWERGSPLHF. CDR3 DNA sequence: TGCAGTGCTAGATGGGAAAGGGGTTCACCCCTCCACTTT.

At least ten counts were recorded for this clonotype. The V call is TRBV6-6, the J call TRBJ1-3; D is undetermined. Trimming pared 2 bases from V and 4 bases from J, leaving 6 bases between. Germline CDR1 reads MNHNY; CDR2 reads SVGAGI (reference sequence). This CDR3 is 13 amino acids long. CDR3 loop: CASSYISGNTIYF. In nucleotides, the CDR3 is TGTGCCAGCAGTTACATTTCGGGAAACACCATATATTTT.

The V call is TRBV7-4, the J call TRBJ1-4, with D possibly matching TRBD1 (5 bases). This CDR3 comprises 15 residues. Germline V gene sequence: CDR1 SGHVT, CDR2 SQSDAQ. Trimming pared 2 bases from V and 1 base from J, leaving 8 bases between. The CDR3 nucleotides are TGTGCCAGCAGCTTAAAGGGGAAAACTAATGAAAAACTGTTTTTT. Amino acids: CASSLKGKTNEKLFF.

This clonotype was seen repeatedly, ten times or more. V usage is TRBV5-1 and J usage is TRBJ2-3; D not certain. CDR3 length: 17 residues. Germline CDR1 and CDR2: SGHRS and YFSETQ. V was clipped by 0 bases and J by 2 bases, with 16 bases between them. CDR3 bases: TGCGCCAGCAGCTTGGCTCGCGGTGGAAGTAACACAGATACGCAGTATTTT. Encoded protein: CASSLARGGSNTDTQYF. The entire variable domain, with the rest obtained from reference TRBV5-1 and TRBJ2-3, is as follows: KAGVTQTPRYLIKTRGQQVTLSCSPISGHRSVSWYQQTPGQGLQFLFEYFSETQRNKGNFPGRFSGRQFSNSRSEMNVSTLELGDSALYLCASSLARGGSNTDTQYFGPGTRLTVL.

This sequence joins TRBV5-1 and TRBJ2-3; 8 bases are shared with TRBD1. Germline V gene lookup returns CDR1 SGHRS and CDR2 YFSETQ. V was pared by 4 bases and J by 2 bases, with 12 bases of the junction left unmatched. The CDR3 runs to 17 residues. This chain's CDR3 is CASSPPAGQAYTDTQYF. The CDR3 DNA reads TGCGCCAGCAGCCCGCCCGCGGGACAGGCCTACACAGATACGCAGTATTTT. Variable domain in full (rest from reference TRBV5-1 and TRBJ2-3): KAGVTQTPRYLIKTRGQQVTLSCSPISGHRSVSWYQQTPGQGLQFLFEYFSETQRNKGNFPGRFSGRQFSNSRSEMNVSTLELGDSALYLCASSPPAGQAYTDTQYFGPGTRLTVL.

This clonotype has ten or more counts. The chain links TRBV7-2 to TRBJ2-1; D is undetermined. CDR1 and CDR2 from the germline V gene are SGHTA and FQGNSA. V dropped 7 bases and J dropped 8 bases, with 15 bases sitting between them. The CDR3 is 13 residues long. The CDR3 spells CASKRERWDEQFF. The CDR3 nucleotides are TGTGCCAGCAAGCGTGAGAGGTGGGATGAGCAGTTCTTC.

This clonotype came up many times. The chain is built from TRBV5-1 and TRBJ2-7; 7 bases fit TRBD2. CDR1 and CDR2 (germline): SGHRS, YFSETQ. There are 12 residues in the CDR3. Germline trimming cut 5 bases from V and 5 bases from J; bases unmatched to any gene: 4. The CDR3 is CASRAGSHEQYF. CDR3 in DNA: TGCGCCAGCAGAGCGGGGAGCCACGAGCAGTACTTC.

At least ten counts were recorded for this clonotype. V gene TRBV15 combines with J gene TRBJ1-1, with no clear D. Between the trimmed V and J ends, which lost 0 bases and 10 bases, there was a span of 15 bases. The CDR3 is 14 residues long. Germline CDR1 reads LNHNV; CDR2 reads YYDKDF (reference sequence). In nucleotides, the CDR3 is TGTGCCACCAGCAGAGACTGGGGAGAGTTGGTAGCTTTCTTT. Its protein product is CATSRDWGELVAFF.

This clonotype was seen ten or more times. This chain links TRBV6-5 with TRBJ1-4; TRBD1 aligns across 8 bases. Per the germline V gene, CDR1 is MNHEY and CDR2 is SVGAGI. Trimming took 1 base from V and 8 from J; bases not matched to a gene: 6. This CDR3 region has 15 residues. As DNA, the CDR3 is TGTGCCAGCAGTTACTTGACAGGGGCGGAGGAAAAACTGTTTTTT. Residues: CASSYLTGAEEKLFF.

This clonotype has ten or more counts. The gene calls are TRBV20-1 and TRBJ2-3; D is uncertain. The CDR3 contains 11 residues. Trimming stripped 3 bases from V and 3 bases from J, with 4 bases between. The germline V gene encodes CDR1 DFQATT and CDR2 SNEGSKA (reference sequence). The CDR3 DNA reads as TGCAGTGCTAGCTTGACAGATACGCAGTATTTT. This sequence encodes CSASLTDTQYF.

This clonotype was seen at least ten times. This chain joins TRBV6-2 or TRBV6-3 and TRBJ2-5; 9 bases line up with TRBD2. V gave up 8 bases and J gave up 2 bases; unmatched junction bases: 6. CDR3 length: 14 residues. CDR1 is MNHEY and CDR2 is SVGEGT in the germline V gene. Here the CDR3 reads CASGLAGKQETQYF. The CDR3 region has the DNA TGTGCCAGCGGGCTAGCGGGAAAACAAGAGACCCAGTACTTC.

This clonotype turned up a few times. The gene calls are TRBV20-1 and TRBJ1-2; the match to TRBD1 covers 8 bases. CDR1 and CDR2 (germline): DFQATT, SNEGSKA (reference sequence). The CDR3 extends over 13 amino acids. The trim removed 6 bases at V and 1 base at J, leaving 4 bases unmatched. The CDR3 DNA sequence: TGCAGTGCAGCAGGGGGCATTAACTATGGCTACACCTTC. It encodes CSAAGGINYGYTF.